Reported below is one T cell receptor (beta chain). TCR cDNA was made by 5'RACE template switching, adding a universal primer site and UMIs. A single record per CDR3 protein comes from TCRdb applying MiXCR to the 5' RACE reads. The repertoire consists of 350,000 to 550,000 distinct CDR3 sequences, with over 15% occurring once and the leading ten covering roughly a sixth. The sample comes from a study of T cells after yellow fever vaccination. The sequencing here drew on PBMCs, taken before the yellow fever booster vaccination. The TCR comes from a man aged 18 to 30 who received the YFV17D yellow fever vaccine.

CDR3 DNA sequence: TGTGCCAGCAGCCAATTCTACGGGGGCTCTGGCTACACCTTC. Translation gives CASSQFYGGSGYTF. The V call is TRBV5-4, the J call TRBJ1-2, with a weak D call TRBD1 (6 bases). The CDR3 loop spans 14 amino acids. The V gene's germline CDR1 is SGHNT and CDR2 YYREEE (reference sequence). V shed 4 bases and J shed 7 bases, with 17 bases lying between them.